This T cell receptor beta chain was found in a study of human versus mouse CDR3 diversity and MHC coevolution. Study in general: immunoSEQ was reported to reach one in 200,000 T cells sensitivity.

Sorting isolated naive CD4 T cells lacking CD45RO and expressing CD62L. Assay: immunoSEQ multiplex PCR; the TCRdb copy retains only in-frame clones and omits some. This sample carries about 83,000 clones, about 90% of them seen once, and the ten largest clones take around 0.15%. General study points: By iCHAO1, human TCR beta clonotypes numbered 1.5 million to 2 million, the most. On average, humans showed more CDR3 deletions and insertions than mice.

Comments on this clone: Its specificity is not known.

The CDR3 extends over 17 amino acids. V dropped 2 bases and J dropped 2; count of bases not matched to a gene: 5. Germline V gene lookup returns CDR1 ENHRY and CDR2 SYGVKD. The sample was naive CD4+ T cells from blood. Subset: CD45RO-negative CD62L-positive naive CD4 T cells. This chain joins TRBV10-3 and TRBJ2-7; TRBD2 matches 14 bases. This clonotype was obtained from a person between 25 and 70 years old in good health. For the CDR3, the DNA is TGTGCCATCAGTGAGGGTGGGACTAGCGGGGGAACCTACGAGCAGTACTTC. It specifies CAISEGGTSGGTYEQYF.